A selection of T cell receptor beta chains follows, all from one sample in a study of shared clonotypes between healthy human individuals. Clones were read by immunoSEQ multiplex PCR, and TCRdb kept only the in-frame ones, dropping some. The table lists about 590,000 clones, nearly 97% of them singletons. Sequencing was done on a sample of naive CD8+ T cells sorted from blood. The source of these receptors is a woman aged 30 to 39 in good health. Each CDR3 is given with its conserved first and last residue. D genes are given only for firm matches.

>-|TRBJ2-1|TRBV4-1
CASSQDYADSYNEQFF
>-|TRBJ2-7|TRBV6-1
CATKTRGYYEQYF
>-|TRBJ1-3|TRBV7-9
CASGPRTGSGNTIYF
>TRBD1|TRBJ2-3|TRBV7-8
CASSLGQVTDTQYF
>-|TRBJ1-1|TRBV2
CASNHRRNTEAFF
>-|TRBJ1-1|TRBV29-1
CSVDRGPAFF
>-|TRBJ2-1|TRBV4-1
CASSQGQGSINEQFF
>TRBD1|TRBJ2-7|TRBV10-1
CASSETGGRYEQYF
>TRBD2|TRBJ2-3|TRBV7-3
CASSLSLAGAFPTDTQYF
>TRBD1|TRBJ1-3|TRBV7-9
CASSTRDSQVNTIYF
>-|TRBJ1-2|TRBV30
CAWSVNGIILGGGYTF
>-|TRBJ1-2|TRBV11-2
CASSLGGDGYTF
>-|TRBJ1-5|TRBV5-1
CASNSPLGQGSNQPQHF
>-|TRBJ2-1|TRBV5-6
CASSPGDGEQFF
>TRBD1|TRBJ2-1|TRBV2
CASSPPGQGGVNEQFF
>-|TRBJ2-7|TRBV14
CASSVLDSYEQYF
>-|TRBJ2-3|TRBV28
CASSSDTSTDTQYF
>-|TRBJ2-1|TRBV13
CASSTRLAGPDNEQFF
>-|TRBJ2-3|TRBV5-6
CASSSTAYTDTQYF
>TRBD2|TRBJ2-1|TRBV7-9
CASSSDKLAGGPALHEQFF
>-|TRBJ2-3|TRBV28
CASSPARGDTQYF
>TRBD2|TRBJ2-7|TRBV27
CASSLGTKNLQQYF
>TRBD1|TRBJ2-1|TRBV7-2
CASSSGTGGWLGHEQFF
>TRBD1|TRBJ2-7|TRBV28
CASSPLGTGLVGFYEQYF
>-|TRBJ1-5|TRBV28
CASSNWVGNQPQHF
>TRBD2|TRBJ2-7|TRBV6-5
CASSQAGNEQYF
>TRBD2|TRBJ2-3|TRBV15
CATSKQAGTSGREGTDTQYF
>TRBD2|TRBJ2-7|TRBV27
CASSLAGEWYEQYF
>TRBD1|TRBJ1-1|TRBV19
CATKDRATVNTEAFF
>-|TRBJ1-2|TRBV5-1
CASSDDTANYGYTF
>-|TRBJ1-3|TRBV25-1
CASSEWDAVSGNTIYF
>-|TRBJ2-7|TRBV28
CASSFGRNSYEQYF
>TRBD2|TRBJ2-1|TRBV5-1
CASSDTSGNEQFF
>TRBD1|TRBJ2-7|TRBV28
CASRTEDRVPYEQYF
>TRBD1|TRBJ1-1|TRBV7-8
CASSPRDREGTEAFF
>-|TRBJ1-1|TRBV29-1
CSVAVEGTEAFF
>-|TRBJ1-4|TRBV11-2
CASSIRPGGQSHNEKLFF
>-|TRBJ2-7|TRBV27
CASSLYEQYF
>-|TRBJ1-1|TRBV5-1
CASSLSGNMNTEAFF
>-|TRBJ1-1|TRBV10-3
CAIRPTESMNTEAFF
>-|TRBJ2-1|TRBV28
CASSLGLAYNEQFF